A single sample gave rise to the 29 T cell receptor beta chains below, sequenced in a study of Graves' ophthalmopathy and Graves' hyperthyroidism. Using RNA transcripts, the TCR beta CDR3 regions were amplified. Second-round multiplex PCR came after first-round RT-PCR with HTBI primers. Using its own MiXCR run on the multiplex PCR reads, TCRdb lists one record per CDR3 protein. The table has about 410,000 distinct CDR3 sequences, about a sixth seen once. Sequencing was carried out using peripheral blood. These receptors came from a woman aged 18-29 years with Graves' ophthalmopathy.

This clonotype came up many times. The genes are TRBV20-1 and TRBJ2-5; unclear D gene. Germline assignment: CDR1 DFQATT and CDR2 SNEGSKA (reference sequence). V was shortened by 2 bases and J by 5 bases, with 9 bases between the two germline ends. This CDR3 has 12 residues. CDR3 nucleotide sequence: TGCAGTGCTAGACCCCTTTGGGAGACCCAGTACTTC. Its translation is CSARPLWETQYF.

The chain links TRBV11-2 to TRBJ2-5; 7 nucleotides align to TRBD2. This CDR3 comprises 15 residues. J was trimmed by 1 base and V by 1 base; bases with no gene match: 3. Germline V gives CDR1 SGHAT, CDR2 FQNNGV. The CDR3 is CASSLGDYPQETQYF. For the CDR3, the DNA is TGTGCCAGCAGCTTAGGGGACTATCCCCAAGAGACCCAGTACTTC.

This clonotype was detected many times. V gene TRBV10-2 combines with J gene TRBJ2-2, with 10 bases identical to TRBD1. CDR1 and CDR2 from the germline V gene are WSHSY and SAAADI. Trimming removed 3 bases from V and 5 bases from J; junction bases left unmatched: 9. CDR3 length: 17 residues. The CDR3 region has the DNA TGCGCCAGCAGTGACCTTGAGGACAGGGGGGTAACCGGGGAGCTGTTTTTT. It translates to CASSDLEDRGVTGELFF.

This clonotype was seen many times. This chain connects TRBV12-3 or TRBV12-4 to TRBJ1-1; D ambiguous. This CDR3 comprises 17 residues. The ends were cut back, 4 bases at V and 0 bases at J, with 18 bases in the middle. CDR3 in DNA: TGTGCCAGCAGTTCATTCCTACTGACCCAGTTGAACACTGAAGCTTTCTTT. Translation gives CASSSFLLTQLNTEAFF.

This clonotype was counted at least ten times. The genes are TRBV6-5 and TRBJ1-6, with 10 bases that match TRBD1. The V gene's germline CDR1 is MNHEY and CDR2 SVGAGI. The CDR3 covers 16 residues. J gave up 10 bases and V 5 bases, and 11 bases lay outside the gene matches. This chain's CDR3 is CASSPGWTGGGSPLHF. The CDR3 DNA reads as TGTGCCAGCAGTCCAGGGTGGACAGGGGGAGGGTCACCCCTCCACTTT.

In this sample, this clonotype turned up a few times. The rearrangement joins TRBV3-1 to TRBJ2-3; 8 bases line up with TRBD2. This CDR3 has 14 residues. Germline V CDR1 and CDR2: LGHDT, YNNKEL (reference sequence). J was trimmed by 5 bases and V by 1 base; bases with no gene match: 2. The CDR3 DNA follows: TGTGCCAGCAGCCAAGCGGGAGGGGGAGATACGCAGTATTTT. Translation gives CASSQAGGGDTQYF.

The chain recombines TRBV5-1 with TRBJ1-2, with TRBD1 identical over 7 bases. Germline CDR1 is SGHRS and CDR2 is YFSETQ. Trimming at V came to 0 bases and at J to 4 bases, leaving 3 bases not matched to a gene. The CDR3 has 14 residues. The CDR3 protein is CASSLVTGAYGYTF. CDR3 nucleotide sequence: TGCGCCAGCAGCTTGGTTACAGGGGCCTATGGCTACACCTTC. The full variable domain, completed using reference TRBV5-1 and TRBJ1-2, is KAGVTQTPRYLIKTRGQQVTLSCSPISGHRSVSWYQQTPGQGLQFLFEYFSETQRNKGNFPGRFSGRQFSNSRSEMNVSTLELGDSALYLCASSLVTGAYGYTFGSGTRLTVV.

This clonotype was seen ten or more times. V usage is TRBV6-1 and J usage is TRBJ2-7, with D unclear. The CDR3 runs to 10 residues. The V gene lost 2 bases and the J gene lost 12 bases, with 8 bases spanning the gap. Germline V CDR1 and CDR2: MNHNS, SASEGT. For the CDR3, the DNA is TGTGCCAGCAGTGAAAGAGAGTTGTACTTC. Translation: CASSERELYF.

This clonotype was seen at least ten times. The V call is TRBV12-3 or TRBV12-4, the J call TRBJ1-3; D may be TRBD1 (5 bases). The CDR3 is made up of 15 amino acids. V gave up 3 bases and J gave up 3 bases, with 12 bases separating them. CDR3 sequence reads: CASSFERGGGNTIYF. CDR3 coding DNA: TGTGCCAGCAGTTTTGAAAGGGGAGGTGGAAACACCATATATTTT.

This clonotype was seen ten or more times. This rearrangement joins TRBV12-3 or TRBV12-4 to TRBJ1-5; D is undetermined. V lost 4 bases and J lost 4, with 8 bases in between. This CDR3 is built from 13 residues. The CDR3 sequence: CASSSGWNQPQHF. In DNA form, the CDR3 reads TGTGCCAGCAGTTCGGGCTGGAATCAGCCCCAGCATTTT.

This clonotype was seen ten or more times. The chain combines TRBV19 with TRBJ2-7; 10 bases line up with TRBD1. The CDR3 runs to 13 residues. In germline, CDR1 is LNHDA, CDR2 SQIVND (reference sequence). With 8 bases clipped from V and 6 bases from J, the junction kept 7 bases outside the gene matches. CDR3 residues: CASSRDRGTEQYF. CDR3 DNA: TGTGCCAGTTCCCGGGACAGGGGTACCGAGCAGTACTTC.

This clonotype was picked up many times. Written as DNA, the CDR3 is TGTGCCTGGAGTTTTCAGCAGCGGGGGTTCTACGAGCAGTACTTC. Amino acids: CAWSFQQRGFYEQYF. The rearrangement joins TRBV30 to TRBJ2-7; 8 nucleotides match TRBD2. In germline, CDR1 is GTSNPN, CDR2 SVGIG (reference sequence). Unmatched junction bases numbered 9, after V lost 2 bases and J lost 3 bases. CDR3 length equals 15 residues.

This clonotype was seen only a few times. The junction departs from the called germline gene at one end, perhaps through a read error. V gene TRBV13 combines with J gene TRBJ2-2; D assignment may be TRBD1 or TRBD2 (5 bases each). The CDR3 loop spans 16 amino acids. CDR1 and CDR2 from the germline V gene are PRHDT and FYEKMQ (reference sequence). As DNA, the CDR3 is TGTGCCAGCAGCTTTAACGGGGACGCGAACACCGGGGAGCTGCTTTTT. Its protein is CASSFNGDANTGELLF.

A note on this clonotype: One junction end does not reproduce the germline sequence, and a read error may be involved. V and J are TRBV6-1 and TRBJ2-5; 7 bases are shared with TRBD2. CDR1 and CDR2 from the germline V gene are MNHNS and SASEGT. The CDR3 has 12 amino acids. The CDR3 nucleotides are TGTGCCAGCAGCCGGGCGGGGGACCCCGAGCACTTC. Translated: CASSRAGDPEHF.

V and J are TRBV6-4 and TRBJ1-2, with 7 positions matching TRBD1. The junction had 7 bases not matched to a gene; V was cut back by 2 bases and J by 4 bases. This CDR3 spans 15 amino acids. CDR1 and CDR2 (germline): MRHNA, SNTAGT. The CDR3 loop reads CASSDTGTAIYGYTF. DNA for the CDR3: TGTGCCAGCAGTGACACCGGGACAGCGATCTATGGCTACACCTTC.

This clonotype appeared many times. The genes are TRBV28 and TRBJ1-1; 8 bases fit TRBD1. This CDR3 contains 12 residues. Losses at the gene ends were 7 bases for V and 7 bases for J; bases not matched to a gene: 5. Germline assignment: CDR1 MDHEN and CDR2 SYDVKM. This CDR3 reads CASIRTGGEAFF. CDR3 nucleotide sequence: TGTGCCAGCATTCGTACAGGGGGTGAAGCTTTCTTT.

This clonotype showed up just a few times. A much larger clone differs from this one at a single base, so this may be a read error. The chain has TRBV11-2 and TRBJ2-7; 10 bases map to TRBD2. The CDR3 consists of 17 residues. With 1 base clipped from V and 2 bases from J, the junction kept 8 bases outside the gene matches. Germline lookup yields CDR1 SGHAT and CDR2 FQNNGV. CDR3 amino acids: CASSLGIRTSGTYEQYF. CDR3 DNA sequence: TGTGCCAGCAGCTTAGGGATCCGGACTAGCGGAACCTACGAGCAGTACTTC.

At least ten counts were recorded for this clonotype. The rearrangement links TRBV4-3 to TRBJ2-4; no firm D call. The V end lost 0 bases, the J end lost 5 bases, and 5 bases lay between the germline ends. The CDR3 contains 13 residues. CDR1 and CDR2 from the germline V gene are LGHNA and YSLEER. The CDR3 here is CASSQDPQNIQYF. The CDR3 DNA sequence: TGCGCCAGCAGCCAAGACCCGCAAAACATTCAGTACTTC.

This rearrangement joins TRBV25-1 to TRBJ1-1, with a tentative D call TRBD1 (6 bases). V was shortened by 0 bases and J by 10 bases, with 15 bases between the two germline ends. There are 14 residues in the CDR3. Germline lookup yields CDR1 MGHDK and CDR2 SYGVNS. CDR3 loop: CASSEYPGETAAFF. In DNA form, the CDR3 reads TGTGCCAGCAGTGAATACCCAGGGGAGACAGCAGCTTTCTTT.

The genes are TRBV6-1 and TRBJ1-5, with D possibly matching TRBD1 (5 bases). CDR1 and CDR2 from the germline V gene are MNHNS and SASEGT. The length of the CDR3 is 17 residues. V lost 5 bases, J lost 3 bases, and 20 bases lay in between. In DNA form, the CDR3 reads TGTGCCAGCAGTCCCCGGTCAGGGCGCGGGTACAATCAGCCCCAGCATTTT. Encoded protein: CASSPRSGRGYNQPQHF.

Comment on this clonotype: Sequence at one end of the junction differs from germline and may be a read error. The chain links TRBV11-2 to TRBJ2-7; D is possibly TRBD2 (6 bases). CDR1 SGHAT and CDR2 FQNNGV come from the germline V gene. The CDR3 consists of 12 residues. This CDR3 is CASGFGGYEQYF. Here the CDR3 DNA reads TGTGCCAGCGGCTTCGGGGGCTACGAGCAGTACTTC.

This clonotype was counted ten times or more. V is TRBV6-2 or TRBV6-3 and J is TRBJ1-1; no clear D gene. Germline lookup yields CDR1 MNHEY and CDR2 SVGEGT. CDR3 size: 12 residues. V was cut by 8 bases and J by 1 base, with 8 bases left in between. Here the CDR3 reads CASSARNTEAFF. The CDR3 DNA reads as TGTGCCAGCTCTGCTAGGAACACTGAAGCTTTCTTT.

This clonotype was recorded many times. The genes are TRBV6-1 and TRBJ2-5; perhaps TRBD1 as D (6 bases). Germline V CDR1 and CDR2: MNHNS, SASEGT. The CDR3 covers 15 residues. With 1 base removed from V and 1 base from J, the gap between germline ends came to 10 bases. CDR3 DNA: TGTGCCAGCAGTGAAGTGACAGGTGCCCAAGAGACCCAGTACTTC. Protein product: CASSEVTGAQETQYF.

This clonotype was detected ten times or more. The chain uses TRBV5-1 and TRBJ2-5; D possibly uses TRBD1 or TRBD2 (6 bases each). This CDR3 has 17 amino acids. In germline, CDR1 is SGHRS, CDR2 YFSETQ. V dropped 6 bases and J dropped 0 bases, with 21 bases sitting between them. CDR3 sequence reads: CASTLIGGALYQETQYF. The CDR3 DNA is TGCGCCAGCACCCTAATCGGGGGCGCCCTCTACCAAGAGACCCAGTACTTC.

This clonotype has a count of ten or more. The rearrangement joins TRBV5-1 to TRBJ1-2; D not resolved. Trimming removed 4 bases at V and 7 bases at J, with 14 bases between. Per the germline V gene, CDR1 is SGHRS and CDR2 is YFSETQ. CDR3 length equals 13 residues. CDR3 residues: CASSAQAAGGYTF. The CDR3 DNA is TGCGCCAGCAGCGCGCAGGCCGCGGGTGGCTACACCTTC. Using reference TRBV5-1 and TRBJ1-2 for the parts outside the CDR3, the full variable domain is KAGVTQTPRYLIKTRGQQVTLSCSPISGHRSVSWYQQTPGQGLQFLFEYFSETQRNKGNFPGRFSGRQFSNSRSEMNVSTLELGDSALYLCASSAQAAGGYTFGSGTRLTVV.

This clonotype appeared many times. The CDR3 loop reads CASSFQRQGSGNTIYF. In DNA form, the CDR3 reads TGTGCCAGCAGCTTCCAGAGACAGGGCTCTGGAAACACCATATATTTT. The chain is built from TRBV7-2 and TRBJ1-3; 7 nucleotides align to TRBD1. The V and J ends lost 3 bases and 0 bases, in that order; junction bases with no gene match: 5. CDR1 and CDR2 (germline): SGHTA, FQGNSA. The CDR3 consists of 16 residues. The complete variable domain, with remaining parts taken from reference TRBV7-2 and TRBJ1-3, reads GAGVSQSPSNKVTEKGKDVELRCDPISGHTALYWYRQSLGQGLEFLIYFQGNSAPDKSGLPSDRFSAERTGGSVSTLTIQRTQQEDSAVYLCASSFQRQGSGNTIYFGEGSWLTVV.

The table lists this clonotype with many counts. A much bigger clone sits one base away, suggesting this may be a read error. The chain is built from TRBV12-3 or TRBV12-4 and TRBJ2-6; D perhaps matches TRBD1 (6 bases). The CDR3 contains 14 residues. The CDR3 bases are TGTGCCAGCAGGAGGGGGTCTGGGGCCAACGTCCCGACTTTC. It is translated as CASRRGSGANVPTF.

This clonotype has at least ten counts. The germline gene is not matched at one end of the junction; a read error may be the cause. V usage is TRBV28 and J usage is TRBJ2-7; D is undetermined. CDR1 MDHEN and CDR2 SYDVKM come from the germline V gene. The CDR3 sequence is 14 residues long. CDR3 amino acids: CASSLWATSYGQYF. The CDR3 DNA follows: TGTGCCAGCAGTCTTTGGGCGACGTCCTACGGGCAGTACTTC.

The table lists this clonotype with many counts. In DNA, the CDR3 is TGTGCCTCCTCCCCGGGCGGGAAGGGTGAAGCTTTCTTT. It specifies CASSPGGKGEAFF. This chain links TRBV30 with TRBJ1-1; no clear D. Trimming removed 7 bases at V and 7 bases at J, with 19 bases between. Germline loops: CDR1 GTSNPN, CDR2 SVGIG (reference sequence). This CDR3 comprises 13 residues.